This TCR beta chain came from a study of early T cells in non-severe SARS-CoV-2 infection. Study background: Chains from this unsorted whole-blood bulk RNA could not be paired.

Whole-study results and caveats: VDJdb matching favored anti-spike CD8 responses, missing private and CD4 specificities.

Trimming cost V 3 bases and J 5 bases, with 11 bases left between them. This CDR3 is built from 14 residues. Individual cDNA molecules each received unique molecular identifiers attached to them. TCRdb used MiXCR to reprocess the 5' RACE reads, holding one entry per CDR3 protein. The sample consists of some 76,000 distinct CDR3 sequences, approximately 13% of them appearing once. Details on this clonotype: Its antigen remains unknown.

The chain joins TRBV12-3 or TRBV12-4 to TRBJ1-3, with a possible D match to TRBD1 (5 bases). This sequence originates from an adult who was a healthcare worker with PCR-confirmed SARS-CoV-2 infection or an uninfected control (not recorded which). The sequenced material came from whole blood. For the CDR3, the DNA is TGTGCCAGCAGTTTTGGTGGGGGGAGAAACACCATATATTTT. This encodes CASSFGGGRNTIYF.